This entry lists 32 T cell receptor beta chains sequenced from one sample in a study of blood T cell repertoires in COVID-19. Generated by immunoSEQ multiplex PCR, the TCRdb table keeps only in-frame clones and is missing some. Of under 350,000 clones listed, approximately 92% were seen once; the top ten hold 6.5% to 8%. The material sequenced was peripheral blood. The receptors come from a woman between 25 and 40 years old with COVID-19, enrolled during active disease.

This clone has only a few counts. The chain carries TRBV7-2 and TRBJ1-1; 8 nucleotides align to TRBD1. CDR1 SGHTA and CDR2 FQGNSA come from the germline V gene. V trimming: 0 bases; J trimming: 5 bases; junction bases outside the gene matches: 5. CDR3 length: 15 residues. The CDR3 nucleotides read TGTGCCAGCAGCTTAGCCATACAGGGGGGGACTGAAGCTTTCTTT. Translating gives CASSLAIQGGTEAFF.

The chain is built from TRBV2 and TRBJ2-1, with no clear D. This CDR3 comprises 12 residues. Germline CDR1 is SNHLY and CDR2 is FYNNEI. Trimming removed 3 bases from V and 4 bases from J, with 4 bases in between. The CDR3, as DNA: TGTGCCAGCAGTGACGGTTACAATGAGCAGTTCTTC. Amino acid sequence: CASSDGYNEQFF.

The CDR3 sequence is CASSLDRGVGELFF. Here the CDR3 DNA reads TGTGCCAGCAGCTTAGACCGGGGGGTCGGGGAGCTGTTTTTT. V gene TRBV7-3 combines with J gene TRBJ2-2; 7 positions match TRBD2. After removal of 2 bases from V and 7 bases from J, the junction contained 4 bases not matched to a gene. The CDR3 covers 14 residues. Per the germline V gene, CDR1 is SGHTA and CDR2 is FQGTGA.

V gene TRBV6-1 combines with J gene TRBJ1-5; D uncertain. Deletions cut 5 bases from V and 5 bases from J, with 7 bases between. Germline CDR1 and CDR2: MNHNS and SASEGT. This CDR3 contains 12 residues. CDR3 loop: CASSPSDQPQHF. In DNA form, the CDR3 reads TGTGCCAGCAGTCCCTCGGATCAGCCCCAGCATTTT.

The chain combines TRBV6-5 with TRBJ2-1, with TRBD2 identical over 8 bases. Losses at the gene ends were 7 bases for V and 6 bases for J; bases not matched to a gene: 8. Germline lookup yields CDR1 MNHEY and CDR2 SVGAGI. The CDR3 consists of 14 residues. The CDR3 DNA sequence: TGTGCCAGCACCGCGGGGGGCGCGTCCAATGAGCAGTTCTTC. This sequence encodes CASTAGGASNEQFF.

This clone was seen only once. The gene calls are TRBV7-3 and TRBJ1-6, with D possibly matching TRBD1 (6 bases). The CDR3 contains 14 residues. CDR1 is SGHTA and CDR2 is FQGTGA in the germline V gene. V gave up 1 base and J gave up 7 bases, with 8 bases separating them. The CDR3: CASSLMGANSPLHF. CDR3 bases: TGTGCCAGCAGCTTAATGGGGGCCAATTCACCCCTCCACTTT.

The chain joins TRBV28 to TRBJ1-5; possibly TRBD1 for D (6 bases). The V and J ends lost 6 bases and 1 base respectively, with 13 bases between them. CDR3 size: 15 residues. Per the germline V gene, CDR1 is MDHEN and CDR2 is SYDVKM. CDR3 protein: CASRSRGASNQPQHF. CDR3 nucleotides: TGTGCCAGCAGGTCCCGGGGGGCGAGCAATCAGCCCCAGCATTTT.

The CDR3 loop reads CASSLGTNTEAFF. CDR3 nucleotides: TGTGCCAGCAGTCTGGGGACTAACACTGAAGCTTTCTTT. V is TRBV12-3 or TRBV12-4 and J is TRBJ1-1; TRBD1 is a possible D gene (5 bases). There are 13 residues in the CDR3. V was shortened by 5 bases and J by 2 bases, with 9 bases between the two germline ends.

This chain connects TRBV12-5 to TRBJ2-3; the match to TRBD1 covers 7 bases. The J segment lost 6 bases and the V segment lost 5 bases, leaving 8 bases of the junction unmatched. Per the germline V gene, CDR1 is LGHNT and CDR2 is FRNRAP. CDR3 length: 14 amino acids. In DNA, the CDR3 is TGTGCTAGTGGTCAGACAGGGAGATCCGATACGCAGTATTTT. Translated: CASGQTGRSDTQYF.

This clone was counted only a few times. The chain uses TRBV5-5 and TRBJ2-7; 10 bases agree with TRBD1. From germline, CDR1 is SGHKS and CDR2 YYEKEE (reference sequence). The CDR3 spans 12 residues. Trimming cost V 8 bases and J 5 bases; bases outside gene matches: 4. The CDR3 coding sequence is TGTGCCAGTGCGGGACAGGGGCACGAGCAGTACTTC. Translated: CASAGQGHEQYF.

A few counts support this clone. This chain joins TRBV5-1 and TRBJ1-2; 7 positions agree with TRBD1. V was clipped by 4 bases and J by 4 bases; unmatched bases: 7. This CDR3 region has 14 residues. The V gene's germline CDR1 is SGHRS and CDR2 YFSETQ. CDR3 in DNA: TGCGCCAGCAGCCCATCCGGGACAGCCTATGGCTACACCTTC. This gives the protein CASSPSGTAYGYTF.

The J gene is TRBJ2-5, the V gene TRBV3-1 (or the pseudogene TRBV3-2); the D gene is possibly TRBD2 (6 bases). The CDR3 contains 13 residues. Germline V lookup: CDR1 LGHDT, CDR2 YNNKEL (reference sequence). Trimming pared 1 base from V and 5 bases from J, leaving 8 bases between. CDR3 nucleotide sequence: TGTGCCAGCAGCCAAGTTCGGGGGGAGACCCAGTACTTC. Its translation is CASSQVRGETQYF.

The chain links TRBV28 to TRBJ1-5; no firm D call. The germline V gene encodes CDR1 MDHEN and CDR2 SYDVKM. The germline V and J ends were trimmed by 7 bases and 2 bases, with 12 bases remaining between them. This CDR3 contains 14 residues. The CDR3 sequence is CASTPGKGNQPQHF. CDR3 DNA sequence: TGTGCCAGCACGCCGGGGAAGGGCAATCAGCCCCAGCATTTT.

This clone is a singleton in its sample. The gene calls are TRBV10-3 and TRBJ2-2; 11 nucleotides agree with TRBD2. The germline gives CDR1 ENHRY, CDR2 SYGVKD. The CDR3 is made up of 18 amino acids. V was clipped by 6 bases and J by 4 bases; unmatched bases: 13. CDR3 residues: CAISLKLAGGPGTGELFF. The CDR3 DNA reads as TGTGCCATCAGCCTCAAATTAGCGGGAGGGCCGGGCACCGGGGAGCTGTTTTTT.

This chain connects TRBV5-4 to TRBJ1-2; possibly TRBD1 for D (5 bases). CDR3 size: 12 residues. Trimming pared 7 bases from V and 8 bases from J, leaving 15 bases between. In germline, CDR1 is SGHNT, CDR2 YYREEE (reference sequence). The CDR3: CASGWGDGGYTF. The CDR3 nucleotides read TGTGCCAGCGGTTGGGGGGACGGCGGCTACACCTTC.

This clone has a single count. The V gene is TRBV29-1, the J gene TRBJ2-7; the D is unclear. The CDR3 length is 12 residues. Germline assignment: CDR1 SQVTM and CDR2 ANQGSEA. Trimming took off 5 bases at V and 2 bases at J, with 10 bases between the two ends. Here the CDR3 DNA reads TGCAGCGTTCTGGCGGAAACCTACGAGCAGTACTTC. It is translated as CSVLAETYEQYF.

The gene calls are TRBV2 and TRBJ2-7; TRBD1 is a possible D gene (6 bases). The CDR3 extends over 14 amino acids. V lost 5 bases to trimming and J lost 0 bases, with 11 bases between them. Germline CDR1 is SNHLY and CDR2 is FYNNEI. CDR3 nucleotides: TGTGCCAGCAGTATATACAGGGTCTCCTACGAGCAGTACTTC. This codes for CASSIYRVSYEQYF.

This chain joins TRBV3-1 (or the pseudogene TRBV3-2) and TRBJ1-6, with a possible D match to TRBD1 (6 bases). The CDR3 spans 13 residues. V was cut by 2 bases and J by 10 bases, with 9 bases left in between. Germline V CDR1 and CDR2: LGHDT, YNNKEL (reference sequence). The CDR3 reads CASSQLQGSPLHF. CDR3 DNA sequence: TGTGCCAGCAGCCAACTACAGGGCTCACCCCTCCACTTT.

The genes are TRBV2 and TRBJ2-2, with TRBD2 identical over 14 bases. V lost 7 bases, J lost 1 base, and 5 bases stayed unmatched. The CDR3 covers 17 residues. CDR1 and CDR2 (germline): SNHLY, FYNNEI. For the CDR3, the DNA is TGTGCCAGCATTCTAGGACTAGCGGGAGGGAACACCGGGGAGCTGTTTTTT. The encoded protein is CASILGLAGGNTGELFF.

Comments on this clone: Other nucleotide sequences in the sample specify the same CDR3. The chain is built from TRBV10-3 and TRBJ2-5, with TRBD2 as a possible D gene (5 bases). Germline CDR1 ENHRY, CDR2 SYGVKD. With 0 bases removed from V and 5 bases from J, the gap between germline ends came to 19 bases. The CDR3 totals 17 residues. The DNA for the CDR3 is TGTGCCATCAGTGAGTCGATGGGGAGAGAGGGCTTCGAGACCCAGTACTTC. This gives the protein CAISESMGREGFETQYF.

The chain carries TRBV9 and TRBJ2-2; 11 nucleotides align to TRBD2. V shed 4 bases, J shed 3 bases, and the junction held 8 bases outside the gene matches. Germline V gives CDR1 SGDLS, CDR2 YYNGEE. CDR3 size: 17 residues. In DNA form, the CDR3 reads TGTGCCAGCAGCACGAGGGGTAGCGGGAGGGACACCGGGGAGCTGTTTTTT. Amino acids: CASSTRGSGRDTGELFF.

V is TRBV19 and J is TRBJ2-1, with TRBD2 matching over 9 bases. The CDR3 sequence is 15 residues long. Per the germline V gene, CDR1 is LNHDA and CDR2 is SQIVND (reference sequence). Trimming removed 3 bases from V and 9 bases from J; junction bases left unmatched: 9. The DNA of the CDR3 is TGTGCCAGTAGTATGTGGCTAGCGGGACCGAGTGAGCAGTTCTTC. This sequence encodes CASSMWLAGPSEQFF.

CDR3 DNA sequence: TGCGCCAGCAGCTGGGGGACAGTGCAGACCTACGAGCAGTACTTC. This translates into CASSWGTVQTYEQYF. The V call is TRBV5-1, the J call TRBJ2-7; 7 bases line up with TRBD1. Germline V gives CDR1 SGHRS, CDR2 YFSETQ. The V gene end was trimmed by 3 bases and the J gene end by 2 bases; junction bases not matched to a gene: 8. This CDR3 has 15 residues.

The CDR3 sequence: CASSFNVGQGGNEQFF. CDR3 bases: TGTGCCAGCAGTTTTAACGTGGGACAGGGAGGAAATGAGCAGTTCTTC. J is TRBJ2-1 and V is TRBV7-3; 9 bases are shared with TRBD1. Trimming at V came to 6 bases and at J to 7 bases, leaving 13 bases not matched to a gene. CDR1 and CDR2 (germline): SGHTA, FQGTGA. This CDR3 has 16 amino acids.

V is TRBV10-3 and J is TRBJ2-3; D might be TRBD2 (6 bases). CDR3 length: 15 amino acids. Germline CDR1 ENHRY, CDR2 SYGVKD. V was trimmed by 0 bases and J by 4 bases, leaving 11 bases between them. The CDR3 protein is CAISESKLASDTQYF. The CDR3 region has the DNA TGTGCCATCAGTGAGTCTAAACTAGCCTCAGATACGCAGTATTTT.

The chain recombines TRBV7-8 with TRBJ2-3, with D possibly being TRBD2 (6 bases). The V gene lost 8 bases and the J gene lost 0 bases, with 15 bases spanning the gap. Germline CDR1 and CDR2: SGHVS and FQNEAQ. This CDR3 is 15 amino acids long. The CDR3 coding sequence is TGTGCCAGCTGTCCCTTGGGGGGAAGCACAGATACGCAGTATTTT. Its protein product is CASCPLGGSTDTQYF.

The V call is TRBV3-1 (or the pseudogene TRBV3-2), the J call TRBJ2-1, with 9 bases lining up with TRBD2. Losses at the gene ends were 4 bases for V and 8 bases for J; bases not matched to a gene: 12. The CDR3 is 16 residues long. Germline V gene sequence: CDR1 LGHDT, CDR2 YNNKEL (reference sequence). The CDR3 DNA reads as TGTGCCAGCAGCCCGTACATCGCGGGAGGGCCGCATGAGCAGTTCTTC. Amino acid sequence: CASSPYIAGGPHEQFF.

V is TRBV6-9 and J is TRBJ1-4, with a tentative D call TRBD1 (5 bases). The CDR3 extends over 14 amino acids. CDR1 and CDR2 (germline): MNHGY, SVAAGI. Trimming took 8 bases from V and 0 from J, leaving 10 bases between them. CDR3: CASGSGATNEKLFF. The CDR3 bases are TGTGCCAGCGGATCGGGGGCAACTAATGAAAAACTGTTTTTT.

The chain links TRBV10-1 to TRBJ2-3; 10 bases line up with TRBD2. V was clipped by 3 bases and J by 5 bases; unmatched bases: 5. The germline V gene encodes CDR1 WNHNN and CDR2 SYGVQD (reference sequence). The CDR3 runs to 15 residues. In DNA form, the CDR3 reads TGCGCCAGCAGTGACCCTAGCGGGGGTCAAGATACGCAGTATTTT. Translating it yields CASSDPSGGQDTQYF.

The V call is TRBV28, the J call TRBJ2-3, with 11 bases matching TRBD2. Germline V gene sequence: CDR1 MDHEN, CDR2 SYDVKM. The CDR3 is 15 amino acids. Trimming took 4 bases from V and 1 from J; bases not matched to a gene: 1. The CDR3 DNA reads TGTGCCAGCAGTTCGGGACTAGCGGGCACAGATACGCAGTATTTT. It translates to CASSSGLAGTDTQYF.

The genes are TRBV2 and TRBJ2-3, with 7 bases that match TRBD1. Germline assignment: CDR1 SNHLY and CDR2 FYNNEI. This CDR3 has 16 amino acids. Unmatched junction bases numbered 7, after V lost 2 bases and J lost 2 bases. The CDR3 region has the DNA TGTGCCAGCAGTGAATTAGACAGGGCCTACACAGATACGCAGTATTTT. It codes for CASSELDRAYTDTQYF.

V and J are TRBV7-2 and TRBJ2-1; TRBD2 matches 7 bases. Germline CDR1 is SGHTA and CDR2 is FQGNSA. The trim removed 5 bases at V and 10 bases at J, leaving 17 bases unmatched. The CDR3 runs 16 residues. CDR3 protein: CASSPRAFGRPWEQFF. The CDR3 DNA reads as TGTGCCAGCAGCCCCCGGGCTTTCGGGAGGCCCTGGGAGCAGTTCTTC.